This passage covers 5 T cell receptor beta chains from one sample sequenced in a study of T cells in Graves' hyperthyroidism and ophthalmopathy (dated by TCRdb to between 2018 and 2021). The library came from multiplex PCR. Sequencing instrument: Illumina HiSeq 2000. The TCR beta CDR3 regions were amplified from RNA transcripts. A first-round RT-PCR of the TCR CDR3 used the HTBI primer set with the Qiagen OneStep RT-PCR kit. Starting from the raw public reads, TCRdb applied fastp trimming at Q25, assembled clones with MiXCR and retained in-frame beta chains. CDR3 protein sequences are deduplicated, and each keeps its most common genes and DNA. This sample is represented by 330,000 or so distinct CDR3 sequences; around 20% of them were singletons. The top ten hold 35% to 45% of the sample. Sequenced: blood. These receptors were obtained from a man between 50 and 59 years old with Graves' ophthalmopathy.

The V call is TRBV4-2, the J call TRBJ2-2, with TRBD2 matching over 13 bases. The V and J ends lost 3 bases and 5 bases, in that order; junction bases with no gene match: 3. CDR1 is LGHNA, CDR2 YNFKEQ, per germline. This CDR3 comprises 16 residues. The CDR3 DNA sequence: TGTGCCAGCAGCCAGACTAGCGGGAGGTTGACCGGGGAGCTGTTTTTT. This sequence encodes CASSQTSGRLTGELFF.

This clonotype was observed a few times. CDR3: CASSPITPITNYGYTF. Written as DNA, the CDR3 is TGTGCCAGCAGCCCCATAACACCGATTACTAACTATGGCTACACCTTC. This sequence joins TRBV5-6 and TRBJ1-2, with unresolved D. The CDR3 loop spans 16 amino acids. The germline gives CDR1 SGHDT, CDR2 YYEEEE. The V end was cut by 4 bases, the J end by 0 bases, with 16 bases between.

This rearrangement joins TRBV10-3 to TRBJ2-4; D might be TRBD2 (6 bases). V was pared by 6 bases and J by 1 base, with 13 bases between. Per the germline V gene, CDR1 is ENHRY and CDR2 is SYGVKD. The CDR3 consists of 15 residues. The CDR3: CAIREYGSAKNIQYF. CDR3 nucleotides: TGTGCCATCAGGGAATACGGGAGTGCCAAAAACATTCAGTACTTC.

This clonotype has a handful of counts. This rearrangement joins TRBV9 to TRBJ1-6; the D is unclear. Trimming left V 3 bases short and J 9 bases short, with 13 bases between. The CDR3 loop spans 14 amino acids. Looked up from germline, CDR1 is SGDLS and CDR2 is YYNGEE. This chain's CDR3 is CASSELLLGSPLHF. The DNA of the CDR3 is TGTGCCAGCAGCGAGCTACTGCTTGGTTCACCCCTCCACTTT.

This clonotype was counted at least ten times. This chain links TRBV18 with TRBJ2-1, with D possibly TRBD1 on 6 matching bases. CDR3 size: 12 residues. The V gene's germline CDR1 is KGHSH and CDR2 LQKENI. Trimming removed 3 bases at V and 10 bases at J, with 10 bases between. CDR3 DNA: TGTGCCAGCTCACCGGGGACACGCGAGCAGTTCTTC. It encodes CASSPGTREQFF.